The next 32 T cell receptor beta chains were all read from a single sample in a study of beta chain features in type 1 diabetes. cDNA synthesis used the whole RNA isolate, giving expressed TCRB sequences. The protocol was immunoSEQ multiplex PCR, while the TCRdb copy is restricted to in-frame clones and leaves out a portion. The profile shows about 350,000 clones, around 20% of them singletons. The sequencing sample was made of naive CD4+ T cells from blood. These receptors were taken from a woman younger than 35 in good health.

This clone was counted only a few times. The chain combines TRBV11-2 with TRBJ2-3; TRBD2 agrees at 7 bases. Trimming cost V 2 bases and J 0 bases; bases outside gene matches: 8. CDR1 is SGHAT and CDR2 is FQNNGV in the germline V gene. This CDR3 has 17 residues. Here the CDR3 reads CASSLYGVSGSTDTQYF. The CDR3 coding sequence is TGTGCCAGCAGCTTATACGGGGTTAGCGGGAGCACAGATACGCAGTATTTT.

There are a few counts of this clone. The chain uses TRBV4-1 and TRBJ1-4; D is undetermined. This CDR3 comprises 12 residues. Trimming stripped 0 bases from V and 8 bases from J, with 4 bases between. Germline V gene data show CDR1 as MGHRA and CDR2 as YSYEKL. The CDR3 region is CASSQEREKLFF. In nucleotides, the CDR3 is TGCGCCAGCAGCCAAGAACGGGAAAAACTGTTTTTT.

The CDR3 reads CASKTEGEAFF. CDR3 DNA: TGTGCCAGCAAAACAGAGGGTGAAGCTTTCTTT. The genes are TRBV2 and TRBJ1-1; D gene unclear. The V and J ends lost 7 bases and 7 bases respectively, with 10 bases between them. The CDR3 is made up of 11 amino acids. Germline values: CDR1 SNHLY, CDR2 FYNNEI.

The sample holds a few counts of this clone. The chain links TRBV19 to TRBJ1-1, with 10 bases fitting TRBD1. V lost 7 bases to trimming and J lost 1 base; unmatched junction nucleotides: 12. The CDR3 contains 17 residues. Looked up from germline, CDR1 is LNHDA and CDR2 is SQIVND (reference sequence). The CDR3: CASTPPRQGAGNTEAFF. The CDR3 region has the DNA TGTGCCAGTACCCCTCCACGACAGGGGGCAGGGAACACTGAAGCTTTCTTT.

Concerning this clone itself: Other DNA sequences in the sample encode the same CDR3. V is TRBV25-1 and J is TRBJ1-2, with 7 bases aligning to TRBD1. CDR1 MGHDK and CDR2 SYGVNS come from the germline V gene. The CDR3 sequence is 13 residues long. With 3 bases clipped from V and 2 bases from J, the junction kept 0 bases outside the gene matches. The CDR3 bases are TGTGCCAGCAGTGAGGGACAGAACTATGGCTACACCTTC. Amino acids: CASSEGQNYGYTF.

This clone was counted between two and nine times. The chain combines TRBV5-4 with TRBJ2-1, with 9 nucleotides matching TRBD2. V dropped 4 bases and J dropped 10; count of bases not matched to a gene: 12. In germline, CDR1 is SGHNT, CDR2 YYREEE (reference sequence). The CDR3 runs to 15 residues. CDR3 DNA: TGTGCCAGCAGCCCCCGGGGACTAGCAGTTGGGGAGCAGTTCTTC. Its translation is CASSPRGLAVGEQFF.

This chain links TRBV30 with TRBJ2-1; D perhaps matches TRBD1 (5 bases). Germline V gives CDR1 GTSNPN, CDR2 SVGIG (reference sequence). The CDR3 has 15 residues. The V end was cut by 0 bases, the J end by 9 bases, with 18 bases between. Here the CDR3 reads CAWSVRRGEAREQFF. CDR3 DNA sequence: TGTGCCTGGAGTGTACGAAGGGGCGAGGCGCGTGAGCAGTTCTTC.

The rearrangement joins TRBV2 to TRBJ2-7; no definite D call. V lost 5 bases, J lost 6 bases, and 8 bases lay in between. CDR1 and CDR2 (germline): SNHLY, FYNNEI. CDR3 length equals 11 residues. CDR3 amino acids: CASSSYVEQYF. The CDR3 DNA follows: TGTGCCAGCAGTAGCTATGTCGAGCAGTACTTC.

This clone has just a few counts. The sample has other DNA sequences that encode this CDR3 too. The V call is TRBV18, the J call TRBJ2-5; weak D call: TRBD2 (5 bases). This CDR3 comprises 13 residues. Per the germline V gene, CDR1 is KGHSH and CDR2 is LQKENI. Trimming took off 3 bases at V and 2 bases at J, with 7 bases between the two ends. In nucleotides, the CDR3 is TGTGCCAGCTCACCTGGACTGCAAGAGACCCAGTACTTC. This sequence encodes CASSPGLQETQYF.

The chain links TRBV4-3 to TRBJ2-7, with 9 bases lining up with TRBD1. Germline loops: CDR1 LGHNA, CDR2 YSLEER. The CDR3 length is 16 residues. V shed 1 base, J shed 1 base, and the junction held 5 bases outside the gene matches. As DNA, the CDR3 is TGCGCCAGCAGCCAAGCAGAAGGACAGGGGTCCTACGAGCAGTACTTC. Translation gives CASSQAEGQGSYEQYF.

V is TRBV7-6 and J is TRBJ2-7; D unclear. Germline CDR1 reads SGHVS; CDR2 reads FNYEAQ. The V end lost 1 base, the J end lost 6 bases, and 7 bases lay between the germline ends. The CDR3 length is 12 residues. CDR3 region: CASSLDRGEQYF. CDR3 sequence (DNA): TGTGCCAGCAGCTTAGATCGAGGCGAGCAGTACTTC.

This clone was seen a few times. The CDR3 sequence is CASSLARTGALEQYF. The DNA of the CDR3 is TGCGCCAGCAGCTTGGCCAGAACCGGAGCACTCGAGCAGTACTTC. The rearrangement joins TRBV5-1 to TRBJ2-7; no reliable D call. V was trimmed by 0 bases and J by 6 bases, leaving 16 bases between them. Germline V lookup: CDR1 SGHRS, CDR2 YFSETQ. The CDR3 has 15 amino acids.

This clone was counted between two and nine times. The J gene is TRBJ2-7, the V gene TRBV14; 8 positions agree with TRBD2. This CDR3 comprises 13 residues. Germline V gene data show CDR1 as SGHDN and CDR2 as FVKESK. V trimming: 5 bases; J trimming: 3 bases; junction bases outside the gene matches: 3. DNA of the CDR3: TGTGCCAGCAGCATGGGACTAGTCTACGAGCAGTACTTC. It is translated as CASSMGLVYEQYF.

The chain joins TRBV5-1 to TRBJ1-1; 8 bases map to TRBD1. Germline V gives CDR1 SGHRS, CDR2 YFSETQ. The junction had 8 bases not matched to a gene; V was cut back by 4 bases and J by 0 bases. CDR3 length: 16 residues. The chain's CDR3 is CASSVQGAQMNTEAFF. The CDR3 region has the DNA TGCGCCAGCAGCGTCCAGGGGGCTCAAATGAACACTGAAGCTTTCTTT.

The J gene is TRBJ2-5, the V gene TRBV5-6, with 12 bases fitting TRBD1. Germline values: CDR1 SGHDT, CDR2 YYEEEE. CDR3 length equals 15 residues. Losses at the gene ends were 4 bases for V and 1 base for J; bases not matched to a gene: 2. CDR3 sequence (DNA): TGTGCCAGCAGCAAGGGACAGGGGGCCCAAGAGACCCAGTACTTC. Its translation is CASSKGQGAQETQYF.

The J gene is TRBJ2-6, the V gene TRBV5-1, with 7 nucleotides matching TRBD1. CDR3 length: 14 residues. V shed 4 bases, J shed 7 bases, and the junction held 5 bases outside the gene matches. Germline-derived CDR1 and CDR2 are SGHRS and YFSETQ. The CDR3 sequence is CASSIGQEANVLTF. DNA for the CDR3: TGCGCCAGCAGCATCGGACAGGAAGCCAACGTCCTGACTTTC.

This clone was recorded a few times. The genes are TRBV11-2 and TRBJ2-3; D is unresolved. The ends were cut back, 3 bases at V and 6 bases at J, with 7 bases in the middle. CDR3 size: 12 residues. Germline CDR1 is SGHAT and CDR2 is FQNNGV. In nucleotides, the CDR3 is TGTGCCAGCAGCTTCCGTTCGGATACGCAGTATTTT. It is translated as CASSFRSDTQYF.

The sample holds a few counts of this clone. The V call is TRBV4-1, the J call TRBJ2-1; 9 bases fit TRBD2. The V segment lost 2 bases and the J segment 7 bases; nucleotides outside the gene matches: 3. The germline V gene has CDR1 MGHRA and CDR2 YSYEKL. There are 14 residues in the CDR3. Written as DNA, the CDR3 is TGCGCCAGCAGCCAACCGACTAGCGGAAATGAGCAGTTCTTC. Translating gives CASSQPTSGNEQFF.

The chain joins TRBV4-1 to TRBJ1-4, with 7 bases fitting TRBD1. Germline CDR1 and CDR2: MGHRA and YSYEKL. The CDR3 is 13 residues long. V lost 7 bases to trimming and J lost 6 bases; unmatched junction nucleotides: 5. The chain's CDR3 is CASKGAGYEKLFF. CDR3 nucleotide sequence: TGCGCCAGCAAGGGGGCAGGGTATGAAAAACTGTTTTTT.

As regards this clone: At the DNA level, this CDR3 is encoded by other sequences in the same sample as well. The chain recombines TRBV30 with TRBJ2-3, with TRBD2 matching over 10 bases. The CDR3 covers 15 residues. CDR1 and CDR2 (germline): GTSNPN, SVGIG (reference sequence). Trimming took 1 base from V and 1 from J; bases not matched to a gene: 2. CDR3 in amino acids: CAWSGTSGGTDTQYF. DNA for the CDR3: TGTGCCTGGAGTGGGACTAGCGGAGGCACAGATACGCAGTATTTT.

The chain carries TRBV11-2 and TRBJ2-5; 7 bases align to TRBD1. CDR3 length: 16 residues. CDR1 and CDR2 from the germline V gene are SGHAT and FQNNGV. Trimming removed 6 bases from V and 5 bases from J; junction bases left unmatched: 15. CDR3 protein: CASRRNRGTVRETQYF. CDR3 bases: TGTGCCAGCAGGCGGAACAGGGGAACAGTAAGGGAGACCCAGTACTTC.

The chain combines TRBV5-4 with TRBJ1-1; TRBD1 matches 7 bases. Germline V CDR1 and CDR2: SGHNT, YYREEE (reference sequence). CDR3 length: 16 amino acids. Germline trimming cut 4 bases from V and 1 base from J; bases unmatched to any gene: 10. As DNA, the CDR3 is TGTGCCAGCAGCCTGAACAGGGGAAGCGGGAACACTGAAGCTTTCTTT. It yields the protein CASSLNRGSGNTEAFF.

The chain uses TRBV11-2 and TRBJ2-5; no clear D gene. V was clipped by 5 bases and J by 4 bases, with 8 bases between them. This CDR3 contains 12 residues. Germline CDR1 reads SGHAT; CDR2 reads FQNNGV. DNA for the CDR3: TGTGCCAGCAGCGGAGTTCGAGAGACCCAGTACTTC. Its protein product is CASSGVRETQYF.

This sequence joins TRBV5-1 and TRBJ2-6; D is perhaps TRBD1 (5 bases). Germline lookup yields CDR1 SGHRS and CDR2 YFSETQ. The CDR3 runs to 16 residues. The ends were cut back, 2 bases at V and 0 bases at J, with 9 bases in the middle. The CDR3, as DNA: TGCGCCAGCAGCTTCCAGACAGTCTCTGGGGCCAACGTCCTGACTTTC. Translated: CASSFQTVSGANVLTF. Drawing the rest from reference TRBV5-1 and TRBJ2-6, the complete variable domain is KAGVTQTPRYLIKTRGQQVTLSCSPISGHRSVSWYQQTPGQGLQFLFEYFSETQRNKGNFPGRFSGRQFSNSRSEMNVSTLELGDSALYLCASSFQTVSGANVLTFGAGSRLTVL.

A few counts support this clone. The identical CDR3 is also encoded by other nucleotide sequences in the sample. The chain links TRBV9 to TRBJ1-2, with TRBD1 matching 7 bases. With V trimmed by 0 bases and J by 2 bases, 1 base remained unmatched. This CDR3 is built from 14 residues. Per germline, CDR1 SGDLS and CDR2 YYNGEE. The CDR3 is CASSVGTGNYGYTF. CDR3 DNA sequence: TGTGCCAGCAGCGTAGGGACAGGCAACTATGGCTACACCTTC.

The CDR3 region is CASSQEFGLGEAFF. CDR3 sequence (DNA): TGCGCCAGCAGCCAAGAGTTCGGGTTGGGTGAAGCTTTCTTT. This chain uses TRBV4-3 with TRBJ1-1; D is undetermined. The ends were cut back, 0 bases at V and 7 bases at J, with 12 bases in the middle. The CDR3 covers 14 residues. CDR1 and CDR2 from the germline V gene are LGHNA and YSLEER.

Comment on this clone: Other nucleotide sequences in the sample specify the same CDR3. The chain recombines TRBV10-3 with TRBJ2-3, with D maybe TRBD2 (6 bases). The CDR3 has 13 amino acids. Trimming took 4 bases from V and 1 from J, leaving 6 bases between them. CDR1 and CDR2 (germline): ENHRY, SYGVKD. The CDR3 DNA is TGTGCCATCAGTGGCGGGGGCACAGATACGCAGTATTTT. Translating it yields CAISGGGTDTQYF.

This clone was picked up a small number of times. The chain combines TRBV5-4 with TRBJ1-2; 9 bases line up with TRBD1. V dropped 1 base and J dropped 8; count of bases not matched to a gene: 0. The CDR3 has 12 residues. From germline, CDR1 is SGHNT and CDR2 YYREEE (reference sequence). The CDR3 here is CASSLTGGGYTF. The CDR3, as DNA: TGTGCCAGCAGCTTGACAGGGGGCGGCTACACCTTC.

This clone has more than one count but fewer than ten. The chain is built from TRBV30 and TRBJ2-5, with TRBD1 as a possible D gene (6 bases). CDR3 length: 14 residues. CDR1 is GTSNPN and CDR2 is SVGIG in the germline V gene (reference sequence). The ends were cut back, 4 bases at V and 4 bases at J, with 16 bases in the middle. CDR3 sequence: CAWTQGRARETQYF. In DNA, the CDR3 is TGTGCCTGGACACAGGGAAGAGCCAGAGAGACCCAGTACTTC.

This clone has just a few counts. This chain connects TRBV30 to TRBJ1-5; 8 bases are a match to TRBD1. The CDR3 sequence is 15 residues long. The V gene's germline CDR1 is GTSNPN and CDR2 SVGIG (reference sequence). Trimming cost V 4 bases and J 5 bases; bases outside gene matches: 10. The DNA of the CDR3 is TGTGCCTGGAACGGCGGGACAGGTCCGTATCAGCCCCAGCATTTT. This encodes CAWNGGTGPYQPQHF.

The J gene is TRBJ2-7, the V gene TRBV6-1, with D hard to call. This CDR3 is 15 amino acids long. The V gene lost 4 bases and the J gene lost 4 bases, with 17 bases spanning the gap. From germline, CDR1 is MNHNS and CDR2 SASEGT. The CDR3 DNA follows: TGTGCCAGCAGTGCCTCCCGCTCCTACCTATACGAGCAGTACTTC. It is translated as CASSASRSYLYEQYF.

This clone was counted between two and nine times. The V call is TRBV11-2, the J call TRBJ1-1; D gene ambiguous. Germline lookup yields CDR1 SGHAT and CDR2 FQNNGV. With 5 bases removed from V and 0 bases from J, the gap between germline ends came to 13 bases. This CDR3 region has 15 residues. The CDR3 bases are TGTGCCAGCAGCGTCCTGGAGTGGGTGAACACTGAAGCTTTCTTT. This gives the protein CASSVLEWVNTEAFF.